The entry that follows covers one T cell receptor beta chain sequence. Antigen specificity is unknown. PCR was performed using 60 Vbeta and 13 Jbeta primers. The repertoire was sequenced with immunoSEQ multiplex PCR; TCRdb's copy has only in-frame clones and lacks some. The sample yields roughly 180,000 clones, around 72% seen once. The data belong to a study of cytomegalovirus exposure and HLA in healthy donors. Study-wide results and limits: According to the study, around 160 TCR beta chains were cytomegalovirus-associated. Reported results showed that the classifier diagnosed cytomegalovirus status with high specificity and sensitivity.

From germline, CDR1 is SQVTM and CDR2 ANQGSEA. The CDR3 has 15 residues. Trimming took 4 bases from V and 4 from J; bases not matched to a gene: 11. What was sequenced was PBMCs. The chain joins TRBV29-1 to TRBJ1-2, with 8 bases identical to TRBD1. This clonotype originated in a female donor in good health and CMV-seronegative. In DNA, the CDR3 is TGCAGCGTTGGGGGACGACAGGGGCGAAGCTATGGCTACACCTTC. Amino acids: CSVGGRQGRSYGYTF.